This T cell receptor beta chain came from a study of blood T cell repertoires in COVID-19 (dated by TCRdb to about 2020). Regarding the complete study: Samples from collaborators originated in the United States, Italy and Spain and spanned both the acute and convalescent phases of COVID-19. The repertoires were released in a freely available public database intended as a resource for research on the immune response to SARS-CoV-2. Where HLA class I and class II types were available, the types were taken from metadata supplied by the sample provider, not from assay-based typing. The sample metadata nearly always contained a de-identified subject ID, COVID-19 status, age in years and sex. Subjects who had been exposed to COVID-19, were actively infected with it, or had recovered from it provided the deeply sampled blood TCRbeta repertoires that made up the dataset. Samples came from the ongoing ImmuneRACE study (first 160 participants) plus 1,254 subjects from 6 global collaborators. The material from the prospective study consisted of cDNA or gDNA derived from T cells, B-cell-depleted T cells, or PBMCs.

Enrolling through a virtual design, the prospective study's participants ranged in age from about 18 to 89 years and lived across 24 United States geographic areas. In the prospective study, participants were assigned to cohorts based on the clinical history participants reported in a screening survey and a study questionnaire. Recovered participants in ImmuneRACE Cohort 3 were defined by two consecutive negative NP/OP PCR tests, clearance by a healthcare professional, or resolution of symptoms. In the prospective study, mobile phlebotomists collected whole blood, serum and a nasopharyngeal or oropharyngeal swab from each participant. Participants in the prospective study had the option to provide additional blood draws and questionnaires over a 2-month period. Before DNA extraction, blood samples from the prospective study were shipped at room temperature or frozen. Points the paper makes about the study in general: The amount of clinical and demographic metadata varied by source and participant and was provided uncurated.

The CDR3, from cysteine to phenylalanine, totals 16 residues. Of the read, only the CDR3 DNA is kept; its 48 bases are in frame from base 1. The germline V and J ends show losses of 5 bases and 1 base respectively, and no gene match explains 6 bases of the junction. Reading the germline V gene (reference sequence) gives CDR1 LNHDA and CDR2 SQIVND. As to this clone: Its recognized antigen is unknown. The input lacks base qualities; no much larger clone sits a single base away.

TCRbeta CDR3 regions were amplified from genomic DNA by means of the immunoSEQ Assay, a bias-controlled multiplex PCR. Per the original workflow: The number of nucleated cells in each sample was estimated by amplification of reference gene primers within the assay. To quantify the absolute abundance of each unique TCRbeta CDR3 rearrangement, sequence reads were collapsed and filtered. For each sample, productive Simpson clonality was calculated as the square root of Simpson's diversity index across productive rearrangements. In its TCRdb copy, this immuneACCESS table keeps in-frame sequences only and misses some clones. Where compared with another copy, unresolved V genes explain less than half of these, and the others have no known cause. The DNA gave D and trimming, while V, J and clone size come from that table. The sample table holds 310,000 or so clones, of which just over 85% were seen once. Clones ranked in the top ten supply more than 9% of the sample.

This clonotype was sampled from a woman aged 18-29 years who had recovered from COVID-19. The sequenced sample consisted of PBMCs or T cells enriched from blood (not recorded which). The rearranged segments are TRBV19 and TRBJ1-1; 11 of the junction bases match TRBD1. Read as DNA, the sequence is TGTGCCAGTAGTCTGAGGACAGGGGGCTCGAACACTGAAGCTTTCTTT. Protein translation: CASSLRTGGSNTEAFF.